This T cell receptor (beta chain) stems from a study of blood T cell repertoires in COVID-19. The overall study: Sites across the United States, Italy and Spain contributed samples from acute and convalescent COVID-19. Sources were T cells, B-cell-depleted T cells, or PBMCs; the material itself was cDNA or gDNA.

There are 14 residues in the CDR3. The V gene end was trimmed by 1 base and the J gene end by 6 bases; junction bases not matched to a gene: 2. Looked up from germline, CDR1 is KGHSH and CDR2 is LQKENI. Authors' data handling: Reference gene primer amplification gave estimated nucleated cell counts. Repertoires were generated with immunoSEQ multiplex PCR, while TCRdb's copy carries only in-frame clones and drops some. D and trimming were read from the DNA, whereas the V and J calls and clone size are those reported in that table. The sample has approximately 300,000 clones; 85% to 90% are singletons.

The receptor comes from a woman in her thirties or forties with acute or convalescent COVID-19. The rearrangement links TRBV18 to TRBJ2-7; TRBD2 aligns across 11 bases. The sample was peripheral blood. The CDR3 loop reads CASSPRLAGSEQYV. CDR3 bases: TGTGCCAGCTCACCACGACTAGCGGGGAGCGAGCAGTACGTC.